The clone carrying this T cell receptor (beta chain) has at least ten counts. Two-round multiplex PCR, the amplification method, yielded TCR beta CDR3 from genomic DNA. Each TRBV and TRBJ gene had its own primer in the first PCR round. One entry per CDR3 protein results from TCRdb running MiXCR on the multiplex PCR reads. Of fewer than 40,000 distinct CDR3 sequences in the sample, less than 40% were seen once. This entry is derived from a study of prognosis after radiotherapy for stage I lung cancer. V was pared by 6 bases and J by 0 bases, with 11 bases of the junction left unmatched. Germline CDR1 DFQATT, CDR2 SNEGSKA (reference sequence). CDR3 length equals 17 residues.

The V gene is TRBV20-1, the J gene TRBJ1-5; 10 bases match TRBD1. The TCR was taken from a donor aged 50 or older with non-small cell lung cancer. Specimen: PBMCs, collected before or after stereotactic body radiation therapy (not recorded which). CDR3 DNA sequence: TGCAGTGCCTCAACCGGGACAGGGGTTGGTAGCAATCAGCCCCAGCATTTT. This codes for CSASTGTGVGSNQPQHF.